Shown below are 5 T cell receptor beta chains from a single sample sequenced in a study of beta chain features in type 1 diabetes. The entirety of the isolated RNA underwent reverse transcription, so expressed TCRB transcripts were sequenced. The method was immunoSEQ multiplex PCR; TCRdb's version includes in-frame clones alone and lacks a portion of them. The table lists approximately 150,000 clones, 7.5% to 9.5% of them singletons, with around 2.5% in the top ten. The sample consisted of central memory CD4+ T cells from blood. All receptors come from a woman aged 18 to 35 in good health.

In this sample, this clone turned up a few times. V is TRBV7-9 and J is TRBJ2-2; D is uncertain. The germline V and J ends were trimmed by 4 bases and 2 bases, with 8 bases remaining between them. The CDR3 runs to 14 residues. Germline V gives CDR1 SEHNR, CDR2 FQNEAQ (reference sequence). CDR3 in amino acids: CASSSPTNTGELFF. In DNA form, the CDR3 reads TGTGCCAGCAGCTCCCCAACTAACACCGGGGAGCTGTTTTTT.

The J gene is TRBJ2-6, the V gene TRBV30; 7 nucleotides line up with TRBD1. This CDR3 has 17 residues. Germline values: CDR1 GTSNPN, CDR2 SVGIG (reference sequence). The trim removed 3 bases at V and 3 bases at J, leaving 11 bases unmatched. The CDR3 is CAWRREGAPSGANVLTF. Here the CDR3 DNA reads TGTGCCTGGAGACGTGAGGGGGCGCCGAGTGGGGCCAACGTCCTGACTTTC.

This clone was found many times. The chain is built from TRBV7-2 and TRBJ2-1; 10 nucleotides line up with TRBD2. CDR1 is SGHTA and CDR2 is FQGNSA in the germline V gene. The CDR3 is 15 residues long. The junction had 4 bases not matched to a gene; V was cut back by 4 bases and J by 4 bases. In nucleotides, the CDR3 is TGTGCCAGCAGCTCAGGACTAGCGGATTACAATGAGCAGTTCTTC. Its translation: CASSSGLADYNEQFF.

The rearrangement uses TRBV9 and TRBJ1-6; D ambiguous. The germline V gene encodes CDR1 SGDLS and CDR2 YYNGEE. This CDR3 has 16 amino acids. V was trimmed by 0 bases and J by 3 bases, leaving 10 bases between them. The CDR3 here is CASSVGRDLYNSPLHF. CDR3 bases: TGTGCCAGCAGCGTAGGGAGAGACCTCTATAATTCACCCCTCCACTTT.

J is TRBJ2-5 and V is TRBV4-1, with TRBD1 identical over 9 bases. Germline CDR1 is MGHRA and CDR2 is YSYEKL. This CDR3 has 16 amino acids. V dropped 6 bases and J dropped 4; count of bases not matched to a gene: 12. The CDR3 reads CASRFRAGTGRETQYF. CDR3 nucleotides: TGCGCCAGCAGATTCAGAGCCGGGACAGGGAGAGAGACCCAGTACTTC.